This T cell receptor (beta chain) derives from a study of T cells in Graves' hyperthyroidism and ophthalmopathy. Study-level points and caveats: Researchers found most expanded thyroid clonotypes above 0.001 in blood as well.

On this clonotype: Its specificity is not known.

PBMCs were derived from around 10 ml fresh peripheral blood. There were TCR beta CDR3 regions amplified from RNA transcripts. First-round RT-PCR with HTBI primers amplified the TCR CDR3 region. Via MiXCR, TCRdb re-called the multiplex PCR reads, giving one row per CDR3 protein. This table holds 200,000 to 250,000 distinct CDR3 sequences, approximately 17% found once. CDR1 and CDR2 (germline): LGHNT, FRNRAP. The CDR3 loop spans 14 amino acids. Trimming pared 5 bases from V and 3 bases from J, leaving 11 bases between. The clonotype originates from a man aged 45-65 years with Graves' hyperthyroidism. The chain uses TRBV12-5 and TRBJ1-5; no clear D gene. Sequenced: blood. The CDR3 DNA reads TGTGCTAGTGGTCTCGGACTGCACAATCAGCCCCAGCATTTT. It translates to CASGLGLHNQPQHF.